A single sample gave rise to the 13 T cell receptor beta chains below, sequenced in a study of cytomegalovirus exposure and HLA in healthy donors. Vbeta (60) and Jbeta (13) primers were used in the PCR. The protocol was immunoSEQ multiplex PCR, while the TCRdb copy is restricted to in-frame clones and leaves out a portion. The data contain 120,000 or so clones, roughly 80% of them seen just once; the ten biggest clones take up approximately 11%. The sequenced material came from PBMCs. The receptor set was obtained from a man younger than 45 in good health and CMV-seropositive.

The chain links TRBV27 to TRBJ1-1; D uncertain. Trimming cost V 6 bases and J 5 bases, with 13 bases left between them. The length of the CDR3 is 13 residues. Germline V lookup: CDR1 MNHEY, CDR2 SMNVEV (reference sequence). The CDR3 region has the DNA TGTGCCAGCAGGGACTCCCTAAGAACTGAAGCTTTCTTT. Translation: CASRDSLRTEAFF.

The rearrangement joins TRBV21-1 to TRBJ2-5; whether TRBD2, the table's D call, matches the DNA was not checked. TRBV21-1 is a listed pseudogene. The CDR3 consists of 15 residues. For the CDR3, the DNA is TGTGCCAGCAGCAAATCTCAAGGAGCGCGAGAGACCCAGTACTTC. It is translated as CASSKSQGARETQYF.

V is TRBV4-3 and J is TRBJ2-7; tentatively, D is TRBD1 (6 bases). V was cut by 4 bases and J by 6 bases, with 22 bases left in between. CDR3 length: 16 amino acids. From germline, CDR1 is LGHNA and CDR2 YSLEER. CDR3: CASSRVLGQGRTEQYF. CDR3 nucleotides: TGCGCCAGCAGCCGTGTATTGGGGCAGGGGCGAACCGAGCAGTACTTC.

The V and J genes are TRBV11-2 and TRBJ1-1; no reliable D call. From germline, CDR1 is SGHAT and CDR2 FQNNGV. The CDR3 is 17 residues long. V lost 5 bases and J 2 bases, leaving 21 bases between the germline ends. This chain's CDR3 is CASSPRTRRGLNTEAFF. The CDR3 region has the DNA TGTGCCAGCAGCCCACGGACTAGAAGAGGCCTAAACACTGAAGCTTTCTTT. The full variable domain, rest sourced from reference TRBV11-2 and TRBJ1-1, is EAGVAQSPRYKIIEKRQSVAFWCNPISGHATLYWYQQILGQGPKLLIQFQNNGVVDDSQLPKDRFSAERLKGVDSTLKIQPAKLEDSAVYLCASSPRTRRGLNTEAFFGQGTRLTVV.

This CDR3 is CASSVGGGEQYF. DNA for the CDR3: TGTGCCAGCAGCGTTGGCGGGGGAGAGCAGTACTTC. The chain is built from TRBV9 and TRBJ2-7, with 7 bases that match TRBD2. Germline CDR1 reads SGDLS; CDR2 reads YYNGEE. J lost 7 bases, V lost 2 bases, and 3 bases had no gene match. The CDR3 runs 12 residues.

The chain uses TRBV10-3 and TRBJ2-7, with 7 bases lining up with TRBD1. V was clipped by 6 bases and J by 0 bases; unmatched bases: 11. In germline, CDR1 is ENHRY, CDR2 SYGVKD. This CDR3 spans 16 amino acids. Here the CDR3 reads CAIRNGEGTVSYEQYF. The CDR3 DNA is TGTGCCATCAGGAACGGTGAAGGGACAGTCTCCTACGAGCAGTACTTC.

CDR3 amino acids: CASTVMNTEAFF. The CDR3 bases are TGTGCCAGCACCGTAATGAACACTGAAGCTTTCTTT. This chain uses TRBV28 with TRBJ1-1; no reliable D call. V lost 7 bases to trimming and J lost 0 bases, with 6 bases between them. The CDR3 sequence is 12 residues long. CDR1 is MDHEN and CDR2 is SYDVKM in the germline V gene.

The CDR3 region is CASSLVSTQETQYF. CDR3 coding DNA: TGTGCCAGCAGCTTGGTCTCTACCCAAGAGACCCAGTACTTC. V is TRBV5-4 and J is TRBJ2-5; D gene unclear. This CDR3 contains 14 residues. Germline-derived CDR1 and CDR2 are SGHNT and YYREEE (reference sequence). V lost 0 bases to trimming and J lost 1 base, with 7 bases between them.

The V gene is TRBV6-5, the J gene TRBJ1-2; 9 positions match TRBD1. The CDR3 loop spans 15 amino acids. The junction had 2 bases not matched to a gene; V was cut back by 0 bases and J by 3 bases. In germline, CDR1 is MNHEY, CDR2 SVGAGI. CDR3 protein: CASSYSTGGYYGYTF. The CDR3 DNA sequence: TGTGCCAGCAGTTACTCGACAGGGGGGTACTATGGCTACACCTTC.

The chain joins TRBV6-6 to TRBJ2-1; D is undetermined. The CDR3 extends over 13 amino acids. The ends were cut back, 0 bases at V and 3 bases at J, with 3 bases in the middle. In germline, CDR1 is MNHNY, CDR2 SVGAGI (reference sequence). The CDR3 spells CASSYSSYNEQFF. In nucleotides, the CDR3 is TGTGCCAGCAGTTACTCCAGCTACAATGAGCAGTTCTTC.

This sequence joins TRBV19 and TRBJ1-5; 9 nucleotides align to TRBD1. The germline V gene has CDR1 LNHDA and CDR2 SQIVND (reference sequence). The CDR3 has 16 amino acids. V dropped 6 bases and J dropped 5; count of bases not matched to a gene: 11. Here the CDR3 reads CASRTDRGVLDQPQHF. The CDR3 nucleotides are TGTGCCAGTAGGACGGACAGGGGAGTTTTAGATCAGCCCCAGCATTTT.

CDR3 in amino acids: CASSTLWAGSIHEQYF. In DNA, the CDR3 is TGTGCCAGCAGCACGTTATGGGCCGGGAGTATCCACGAGCAGTACTTC. The chain recombines TRBV7-2 with TRBJ2-7; D may be TRBD2 (6 bases). The CDR3 covers 16 residues. Trimming took off 5 bases at V and 5 bases at J, with 22 bases between the two ends. Per germline, CDR1 SGHTA and CDR2 FQGNSA.

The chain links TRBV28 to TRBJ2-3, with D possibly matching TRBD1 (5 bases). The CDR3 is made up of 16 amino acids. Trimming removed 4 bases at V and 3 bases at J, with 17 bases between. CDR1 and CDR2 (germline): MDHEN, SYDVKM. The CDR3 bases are TGTGCCAGCAGTTCCCGTCAAGGGGCAGTAACAGATACGCAGTATTTT. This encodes CASSSRQGAVTDTQYF.